What follows is one T cell receptor beta chain and its context. Trimming took 0 bases from V and 4 from J, leaving 10 bases between them. This CDR3 contains 14 residues. Germline V lookup: CDR1 GTSNPN, CDR2 SVGIG (reference sequence). The sample originates from a study of CD8+ T cells in alopecia areata. Extraction and reverse transcription of RNA yielded cDNA as the sequencing template. Here immunoSEQ multiplex PCR was the method, and the copy in TCRdb shows in-frame clones only, minus some. This sample has about 180,000 clones, with about 55% found just once. The treatment here: oral pan-JAK inhibitor, 5-10 mg twice daily. Alopecia areata patients provided lesional scalp punch biopsies and peripheral blood, both collected for the study. Separation by sorting yielded CD4+ and CD8+ T cells from PBMCs.

The input for sequencing was CD8+ T cells sorted from blood, taken at week 24, from a patient treated with tofacitinib. This sequence was found in a human donor with alopecia areata. The chain employs TRBV30 and TRBJ2-1; weak D call: TRBD2 (6 bases). The CDR3 spells CAWSVAGRYNEQFF. The CDR3 DNA reads TGTGCCTGGAGTGTGGCGGGGAGATACAATGAGCAGTTCTTC.